The subject of this entry is one TCR beta chain. The sample comes from a study of blood T cell repertoires in COVID-19. Study summary: Samples taken during acute and convalescent COVID-19 were collected in the United States, Italy and Spain. The cDNA or gDNA used as material had been derived from T cells, B-cell-depleted T cells, or PBMCs.

The authors' processing: Amplification of reference gene primers was used by the study to estimate nucleated cell counts. Here immunoSEQ multiplex PCR was the method, and the copy in TCRdb shows in-frame clones only, minus some. V and J calls and clone size are copied from that table; D and trimming were computed from the DNA. The table shows roughly 270,000 clones, with about four fifths occurring only once. Ages ranged from roughly 18 to 95 years, with residence in more than 20 US areas. Germline CDR1 and CDR2: MNHEY and SVGAGI. Trimming pared 4 bases from V and 1 base from J, leaving 11 bases between. The CDR3 is 15 amino acids.

The receptor was isolated from a man aged 35-49 years who had been exposed to COVID-19. V is TRBV6-5 and J is TRBJ1-3; D ambiguous. The sequencing sample was made of PBMCs or T cells enriched from blood (not recorded which). Written as DNA, the CDR3 is TGTGCCAGCAGTTCCGAAGATCGGTCTGGAAACACCATATATTTT. It yields the protein CASSSEDRSGNTIYF.